This TCR beta chain was identified during a study of T cell repertoires and Cas9 in healthy adults (dated by TCRdb to the late 2010s). With regard to the full study: SpCas9-reactive T cells were characterized for multi-effector potency, cytotoxicity and lineage determination within the CD4 and CD8 compartments. Preexisting T cell immunity against the Streptococcus pyogenes Cas9 nuclease (SpCas9) used in CRISPR gene editing was examined in the study. Overall results and qualifications from the work: In vitro, SpCas9-reactive regulatory T cells were reported to reduce the proliferation and function of SpCas9-reactive effector T cells.

Of note for this clone: Its antigen is not yet known. No much larger clone exists at a distance of one base, and base qualities are not known.

All of the donors in the study were healthy humans. The receptor library was made with the immunoSEQ multiplex PCR assay. TCRdb mirrors the immuneACCESS table, restricted to in-frame sequences. Some clones are absent from its copies; in checked studies, under half trace to an unresolved V gene, and the reason for the others is unknown. In all, the sample holds more than 20,000 clones, and 90% of those were seen once. Together, the top ten hold approximately 0.7% of the sample. The sequencing input was CD4+ effector T cells (CD127+, CD25-, CD137-, CD154-) from PBMCs; culture status not recorded. This TCR came from a human donor in good health.

Read as DNA, the sequence is TGTGCCAGCAGCGCCCTGCGGGGGACAGAACTCTACGAGCAGTACTTC. Translated, it reads CASSALRGTELYEQYF. The rearranged chain carries TRBV11-2 and TRBJ2-7, with the D call tentatively TRBD1 or TRBD2, each fitting 7 bases. V and J lose 5 bases and 3 bases, and a span of 20 bases separates them. The CDR3, cysteine through phenylalanine, is 16 amino acids long. CDR3 DNA only is kept here, 48 bases in frame from base 1. The germline V gene supplies CDR1 SGHAT and CDR2 FQNNGV.